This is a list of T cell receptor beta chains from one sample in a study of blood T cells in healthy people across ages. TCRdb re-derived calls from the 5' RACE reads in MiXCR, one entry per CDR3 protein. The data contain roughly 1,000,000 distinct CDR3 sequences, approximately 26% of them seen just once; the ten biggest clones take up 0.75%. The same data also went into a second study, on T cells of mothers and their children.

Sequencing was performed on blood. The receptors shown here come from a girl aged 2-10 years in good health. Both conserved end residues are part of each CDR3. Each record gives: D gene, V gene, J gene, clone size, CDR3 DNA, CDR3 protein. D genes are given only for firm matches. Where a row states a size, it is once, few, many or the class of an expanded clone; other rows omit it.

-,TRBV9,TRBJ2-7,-,TGTGCCAGCAGCATGCAGGGACTTCCCACCTACGGGCAGTACTTC,CASSMQGLPTYGQYF
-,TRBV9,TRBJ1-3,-,TGTGCCAGCAGCCTTTACGACGGAGGCCTCTCTGGAAACACCATATATTTT,CASSLYDGGLSGNTIYF
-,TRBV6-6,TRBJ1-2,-,TGTGCCAGCAGTGGAGGGTTGGATGGCTACACCTTC,CASSGGLDGYTF
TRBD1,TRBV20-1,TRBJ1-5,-,TGCAGTGCTAGACGGGCCCGACAGGGGGCCAACGAGGCCTATCAGCCCCAGCATTTT,CSARRARQGANEAYQPQHF
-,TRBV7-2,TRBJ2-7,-,TGTGCCAGCAGCTTAGCGGGCGGACCCTTTTATGACGAGCAGTACTTC,CASSLAGGPFYDEQYF
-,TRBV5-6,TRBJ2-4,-,TGTGCCAGCAGCTTGGAGGGGGGGTCTATTCAGTACTTC,CASSLEGGSIQYF
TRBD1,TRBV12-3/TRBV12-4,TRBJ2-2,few,TGTGCCAGCAGCTTCACAGGGGGCAGCGCCACCGGGGAGCTGTTTTTT,CASSFTGGSATGELFF
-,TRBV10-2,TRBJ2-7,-,TGCGCCACCCGAGGGGGCTACGAGCAGTACTTC,CATRGGYEQYF
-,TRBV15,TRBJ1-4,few,TGTGCCACCAGCTGGAAGAATCCGGGACCGACAACTAATGAAAAACTGTTTTTT,CATSWKNPGPTTNEKLFF
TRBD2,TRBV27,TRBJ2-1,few,TGTGCCAGCGCCGGGACTAGCGGGGCTCGCATCTACAATGAGCAGTTCTTC,CASAGTSGARIYNEQFF
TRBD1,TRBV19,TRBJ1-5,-,TGTGCCGCAACCGGGACAGGGGGCAATCAGCCCCAGCATTTT,CAATGTGGNQPQHF
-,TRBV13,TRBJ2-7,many,TGTGCCAGCAGCTTAGAGGTTAGTTCCCACGAGCAGTACTTC,CASSLEVSSHEQYF
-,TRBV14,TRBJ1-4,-,TGTGCCAGCAGCCAAGATCTGAGGACCCGAGGGGAAAAACTGTTTTTT,CASSQDLRTRGEKLFF
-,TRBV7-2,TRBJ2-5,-,TGTGCCAGCAGCTTAGGGGTCGTAGTAGAGACCCAGTACTTC,CASSLGVVVETQYF
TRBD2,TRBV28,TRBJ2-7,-,TGTGCCAGCAGTTTGATCAGGGAGGGTACCTACGAGCAGTACTTC,CASSLIREGTYEQYF
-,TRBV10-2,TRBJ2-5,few,TGCGCCAGCAGTCAGGGGAAAATAGAGACCCAGTACTTC,CASSQGKIETQYF
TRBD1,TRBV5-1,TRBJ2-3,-,TGCGCCAGCAGCCCCAGGGACAGGAGATCAGATACGCAGTATTTT,CASSPRDRRSDTQYF
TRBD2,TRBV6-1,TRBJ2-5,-,TGTGCCAGCCATGGACTAGCGCTCCAAGAGACCCAGTACTTC,CASHGLALQETQYF
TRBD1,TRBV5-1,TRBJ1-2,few,TGCGCCAGTCGAGGGACAGCGGGTTATGGCTACACCTTC,CASRGTAGYGYTF
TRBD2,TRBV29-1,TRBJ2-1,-,TGCAGCGTTTTGAGCGGGGGGGCCGGGAATGAGCAGTTCTTC,CSVLSGGAGNEQFF
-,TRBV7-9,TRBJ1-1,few,TGTGCCAGCAGCTTTTCACAGGACACTGAAGCTTTCTTT,CASSFSQDTEAFF
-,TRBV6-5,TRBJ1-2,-,TGTGCCATTTCAAAAGTGTCAGGACGGGGGGGCTACACCTTC,CAISKVSGRGGYTF
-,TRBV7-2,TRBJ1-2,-,TGTGCCAGCAGCGTTATTACAGGTCTTGGCTACACCTTC,CASSVITGLGYTF
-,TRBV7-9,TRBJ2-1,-,TGTGCCAGCAGCGAGAAGGGGGGGGGGCCGGGAGCTGAGCAGTTCTTC,CASSEKGGGPGAEQFF
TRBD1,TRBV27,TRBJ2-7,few,TGTGCCAGCAGGAGATCGGGGACAGGGGAAGGCTACGAGCAGTACTTC,CASRRSGTGEGYEQYF
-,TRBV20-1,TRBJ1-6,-,TGCAGTGCTAAAACAGGGACCTCTTCACCCCTCCACTTT,CSAKTGTSSPLHF
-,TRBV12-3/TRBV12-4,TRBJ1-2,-,TGTGCCAACACCGGCCTTAACTATGGCTACACCTTC,CANTGLNYGYTF
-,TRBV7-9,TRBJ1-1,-,TGTGCCAGCAGCTCCGGGCCTCTGAACCCTGAAGCTTTCTTT,CASSSGPLNPEAFF
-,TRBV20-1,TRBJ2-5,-,TGCAGTCCTTTGGCGTGGGGGGAGACCCAGTACTTC,CSPLAWGETQYF
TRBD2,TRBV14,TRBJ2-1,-,TGTGCCAGCAGCCAAGTCGGAGGGACTAGCGGGAACAATGAGCAGTTCTTC,CASSQVGGTSGNNEQFF
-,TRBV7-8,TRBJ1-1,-,TGTGCCAGCAGCTTAGGTTCGGGGTATGAAGCTTTCTTT,CASSLGSGYEAFF
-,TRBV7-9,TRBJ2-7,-,TGTGCCAGCAGCTTTGCGGGTGGTGACTACGAGCAGTACTTC,CASSFAGGDYEQYF
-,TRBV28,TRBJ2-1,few,TGTGCCAGCACCCTATTCACCGGGCTAAACAATGAGCAGTTCTTC,CASTLFTGLNNEQFF
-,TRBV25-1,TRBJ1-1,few,TGTGCCAGCAGTTCCGAGGGCCGCACCCGCATGAACACTGAAGCTTTCTTT,CASSSEGRTRMNTEAFF
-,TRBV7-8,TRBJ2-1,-,TGTGCCAGCGTCGGGACCGATGTACGAGGTGAGCAGTTCTTC,CASVGTDVRGEQFF
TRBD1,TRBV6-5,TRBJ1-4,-,TGTGCCAGCAGTTACACCGACAGGGGAACGGAGAAACTGTTTTTT,CASSYTDRGTEKLFF
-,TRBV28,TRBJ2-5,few,TGTGCCAGCACCGCCGGGGCTAGCGCACAAGAGACCCAGTACTTC,CASTAGASAQETQYF
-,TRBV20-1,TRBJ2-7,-,TGCAGTGCTAGTGGTAGGGGTAGCGACGAGCAGTACTTC,CSASGRGSDEQYF
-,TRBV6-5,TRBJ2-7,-,TGTGCCGGCAGCCTAGGGGGGGGAGGGTCCTACGAGCAGTACTTC,CAGSLGGGGSYEQYF
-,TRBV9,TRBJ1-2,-,TGTGCCAGCACCTTTACCCTGGAGGACTATGGCTACACCTTC,CASTFTLEDYGYTF
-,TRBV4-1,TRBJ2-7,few,TGCGCCAGCAGCCCTACAGAAATCACCTACGAGCAGTACTTC,CASSPTEITYEQYF